This T cell receptor beta chain was found in a study of identical twins. In TCRdb, the 5' RACE reads were re-called with MiXCR into one record per CDR3 protein. Of around 1.7 million distinct CDR3 sequences listed, roughly 35% are singletons. As regards this clonotype: Its antigen remains unidentified.

General study results and limits: Among beta out-of-frame sequences, excess sharing between twins appeared weaker.

Germline V lookup: CDR1 SGHVS, CDR2 FQNEAQ. This CDR3 spans 15 amino acids. The sequence came from a newborn girl in good health. Material for sequencing was cord blood. This chain joins TRBV7-8 and TRBJ2-4; 7 positions match TRBD1. The tail of the sequence fits TRBJ2-5 better, so the J call may be wrong. CDR3 protein: CASSSKRDSKETQYF. In DNA, the CDR3 is TGTGCCAGCAGCTCGAAACGGGACAGCAAAGAGACCCAGTACTTC.